This T cell receptor beta chain was sequenced in a study of T cell repertoires in cytomegalovirus infection. Study outcomes and limitations: CMV-specific HLA-C-restricted TCR beta clonotypes dominated the ex vivo response. Carriers of CMV plus the relevant HLA were identified by cumulative public TCR beta family frequency.

Trimming cost V 1 base and J 8 bases, with 13 bases left between them. Germline V gives CDR1 KGHDR, CDR2 SFDVKD. The CDR3 consists of 14 residues. On this clonotype: Its antigen is as yet unknown.

TCRdb analysed the reads with MiXCR anew, one entry per CDR3 protein. The repertoire consists of about 310,000 distinct CDR3 sequences, with around 25% occurring once and the leading ten covering about an eighth. The clonotype comes from a human donor in good health (CMV status not recorded). Some clones in this sample may be carry-over from other donors' samples. Source: cultured PBMCs, taken from culture after CMV antigen stimulation. The rearrangement links TRBV24-1 to TRBJ1-2; D ambiguous. DNA of the CDR3: TGTGCCACCAGTGATTTAGGAAAGAATGGGGGCTACACCTTC. Translating it yields CATSDLGKNGGYTF.